The 2 T cell receptor beta chains listed next were all sequenced from one sample in a study of blood T cells in healthy people across ages. With a J-beta primer mix and a sample-barcoded 5' primer, a second PCR ran 7 to 11 cycles. TCRdb re-called the 5' RACE reads with MiXCR, one entry per CDR3 protein. The data hold more than 500,000 distinct CDR3 sequences, with 25% to 30% observed a single time. The sample consisted of blood. The receptors were gathered from a woman aged 70-85 years in good health.

V gene TRBV7-9 combines with J gene TRBJ1-2; D is unclear. The CDR3 sequence is 16 residues long. The germline CDR1 and CDR2 sequences are SEHNR and FQNEAQ (reference sequence). Trimming stripped 5 bases from V and 6 bases from J, with 22 bases between. DNA of the CDR3: TGTGCCAGCAGCCATCCGGCGCCGGCCGGGAGCGATGGCTACACCTTC. Protein sequence: CASSHPAPAGSDGYTF.

J is TRBJ2-5 and V is TRBV29-1, with 13 positions matching TRBD2. Near its end, the DNA agrees better with TRBJ2-1, so the J call may be wrong. The germline V gene has CDR1 SQVTM and CDR2 ANQGSEA. The CDR3 loop spans 13 amino acids. CDR3 in DNA: TGCAGCGCTACTAGCGGGGGGGAAGATGAGCAGTTCTTC. It is translated as CSATSGGEDEQFF.